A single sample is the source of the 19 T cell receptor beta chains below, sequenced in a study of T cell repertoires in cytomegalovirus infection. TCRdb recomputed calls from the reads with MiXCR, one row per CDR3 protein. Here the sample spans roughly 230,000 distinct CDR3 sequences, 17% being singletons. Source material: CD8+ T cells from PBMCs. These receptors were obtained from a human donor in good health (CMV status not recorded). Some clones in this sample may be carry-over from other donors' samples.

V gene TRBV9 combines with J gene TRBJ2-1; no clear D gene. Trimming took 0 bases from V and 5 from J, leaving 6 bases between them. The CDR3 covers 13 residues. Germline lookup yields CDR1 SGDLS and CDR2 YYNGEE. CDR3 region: CASSVVPDNEQFF. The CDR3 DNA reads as TGTGCCAGCAGCGTAGTGCCTGACAATGAGCAGTTCTTC. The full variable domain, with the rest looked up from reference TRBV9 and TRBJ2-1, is DSGVTQTPKHLITATGQRVTLRCSPRSGDLSVYWYQQSLDQGLQFLIQYYNGEERAKGNILERFSAQQFPDLHSELNLSSLELGDSALYFCASSVVPDNEQFFGPGTRLTVL.

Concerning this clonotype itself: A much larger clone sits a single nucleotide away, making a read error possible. The CDR3 DNA follows: TGTGCCAGCAGGGACTACGGGGGCAAGGACACTGAAGCTTTCTTT. Protein product: CASRDYGGKDTEAFF. The rearrangement uses TRBV7-6 and TRBJ1-1; weak D call: TRBD1 (6 bases). In germline, CDR1 is SGHVS, CDR2 FNYEAQ. V shed 6 bases and J shed 3 bases, with 17 bases lying between them. The CDR3 sequence is 15 residues long.

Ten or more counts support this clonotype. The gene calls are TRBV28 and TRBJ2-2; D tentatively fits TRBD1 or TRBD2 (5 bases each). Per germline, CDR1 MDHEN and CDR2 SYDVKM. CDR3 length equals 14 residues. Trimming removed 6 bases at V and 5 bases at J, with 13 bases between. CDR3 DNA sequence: TGTGCCAGCAGAGGGGACCCGGGTACCGGGGAGCTGTTTTTT. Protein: CASRGDPGTGELFF.

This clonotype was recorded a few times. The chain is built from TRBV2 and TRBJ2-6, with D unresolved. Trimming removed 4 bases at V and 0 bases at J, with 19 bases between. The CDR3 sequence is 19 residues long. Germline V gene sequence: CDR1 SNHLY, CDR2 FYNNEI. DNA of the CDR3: TGTGCCAGCAGTGTTGTGCCGACGGGCTCAAGCTCTGGGGCCAACGTCCTGACTTTC. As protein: CASSVVPTGSSSGANVLTF.

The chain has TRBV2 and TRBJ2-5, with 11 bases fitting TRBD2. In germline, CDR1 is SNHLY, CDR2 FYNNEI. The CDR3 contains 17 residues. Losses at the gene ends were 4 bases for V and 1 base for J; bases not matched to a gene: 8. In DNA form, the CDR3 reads TGTGCCAGCAGTGGGGAAACTAGCGGGGGTTTCCAAGAGACCCAGTACTTC. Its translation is CASSGETSGGFQETQYF.

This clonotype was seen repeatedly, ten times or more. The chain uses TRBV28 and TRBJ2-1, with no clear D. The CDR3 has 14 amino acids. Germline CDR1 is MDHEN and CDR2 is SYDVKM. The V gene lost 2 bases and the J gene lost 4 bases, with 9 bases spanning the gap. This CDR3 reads CASSLVDEYNEQFF. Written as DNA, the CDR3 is TGTGCCAGCAGTTTAGTGGACGAGTACAATGAGCAGTTCTTC.

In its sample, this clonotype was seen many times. CDR3 sequence: CASSLRTGWQETQYF. The CDR3 DNA sequence: TGTGCCAGCAGTCTACGGACAGGGTGGCAAGAGACCCAGTACTTC. The chain links TRBV28 to TRBJ2-5, with TRBD1 matching over 8 bases. Looked up from germline, CDR1 is MDHEN and CDR2 is SYDVKM. The CDR3 sequence is 15 residues long. Germline trimming cut 5 bases from V and 2 bases from J; bases unmatched to any gene: 7.

The DNA of the CDR3 is TGTGCCAGCAGCATAGCGGGGGGCGGCACAGATACGCAGTATTTT. It yields the protein CASSIAGGGTDTQYF. The rearrangement joins TRBV6-4 to TRBJ2-3; TRBD2 matches 10 bases. V lost 6 bases and J lost 1; bases outside the gene matches: 4. The germline CDR1 and CDR2 sequences are MRHNA and SNTAGT. CDR3 length: 15 residues.

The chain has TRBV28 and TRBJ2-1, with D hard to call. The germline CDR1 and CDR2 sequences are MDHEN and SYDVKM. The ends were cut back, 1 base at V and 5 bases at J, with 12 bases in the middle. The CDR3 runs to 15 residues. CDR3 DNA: TGTGCCAGCAGTTTATTGGGCTTGGGGAACAATGAGCAGTTCTTC. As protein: CASSLLGLGNNEQFF.

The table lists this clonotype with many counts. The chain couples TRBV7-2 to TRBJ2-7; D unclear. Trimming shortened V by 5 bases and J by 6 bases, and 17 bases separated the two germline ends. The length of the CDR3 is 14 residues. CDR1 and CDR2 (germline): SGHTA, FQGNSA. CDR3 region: CASSPPPISGEQYF. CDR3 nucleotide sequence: TGTGCCAGCAGCCCGCCGCCGATTTCGGGCGAGCAGTACTTC.

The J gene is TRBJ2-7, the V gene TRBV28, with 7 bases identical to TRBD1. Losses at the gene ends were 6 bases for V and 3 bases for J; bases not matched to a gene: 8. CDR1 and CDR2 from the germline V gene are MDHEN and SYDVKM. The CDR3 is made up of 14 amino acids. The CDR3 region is CASSATGRYYEQYF. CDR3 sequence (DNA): TGTGCCAGCAGCGCGACAGGGAGATACTACGAGCAGTACTTC. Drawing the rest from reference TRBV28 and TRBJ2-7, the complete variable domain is DVKVTQSSRYLVKRTGEKVFLECVQDMDHENMFWYRQDPGLGLRLIYFSYDVKMKEKGDIPEGYSVSREKKERFSLILESASTNQTSMYLCASSATGRYYEQYFGPGTRLTVT.

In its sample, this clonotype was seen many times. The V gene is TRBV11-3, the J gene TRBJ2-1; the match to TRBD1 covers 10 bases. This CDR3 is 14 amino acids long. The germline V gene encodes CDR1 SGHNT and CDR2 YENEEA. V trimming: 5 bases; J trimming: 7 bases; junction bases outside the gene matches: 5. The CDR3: CASSHRDRGNEQFF. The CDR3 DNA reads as TGTGCCAGCAGCCATAGGGACAGGGGTAATGAGCAGTTCTTC.

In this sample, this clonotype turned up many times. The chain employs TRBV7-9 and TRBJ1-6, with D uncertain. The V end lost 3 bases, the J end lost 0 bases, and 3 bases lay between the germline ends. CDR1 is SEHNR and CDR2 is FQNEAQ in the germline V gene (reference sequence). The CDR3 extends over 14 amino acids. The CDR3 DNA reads TGTGCCAGCAGCTTCGACTCCTATAATTCACCCCTCCACTTT. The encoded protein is CASSFDSYNSPLHF. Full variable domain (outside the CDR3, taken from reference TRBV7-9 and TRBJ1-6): DTGVSQNPRHKITKRGQNVTFRCDPISEHNRLYWYRQTLGQGPEFLTYFQNEAQLEKSRLLSDRFSAERPKGSFSTLEIQRTEQGDSAMYLCASSFDSYNSPLHFGNGTRLTVT.

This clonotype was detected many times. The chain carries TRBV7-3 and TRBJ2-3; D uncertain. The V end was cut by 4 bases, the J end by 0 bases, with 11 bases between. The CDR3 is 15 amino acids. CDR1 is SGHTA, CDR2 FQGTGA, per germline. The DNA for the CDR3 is TGTGCCAGCAGCTCCACGGGCCAGAGCACAGATACGCAGTATTTT. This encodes CASSSTGQSTDTQYF.

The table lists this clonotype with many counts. The CDR3 is CASSLGGHRGLWDEQFF. DNA of the CDR3: TGTGCCAGCAGCTTAGGGGGTCACAGGGGGCTCTGGGATGAGCAGTTCTTC. The V call is TRBV7-2, the J call TRBJ2-1, with 9 bases lining up with TRBD1. Germline assignment: CDR1 SGHTA and CDR2 FQGNSA. The CDR3 runs to 17 residues. The junction had 12 bases not matched to a gene; V was cut back by 1 base and J by 8 bases.

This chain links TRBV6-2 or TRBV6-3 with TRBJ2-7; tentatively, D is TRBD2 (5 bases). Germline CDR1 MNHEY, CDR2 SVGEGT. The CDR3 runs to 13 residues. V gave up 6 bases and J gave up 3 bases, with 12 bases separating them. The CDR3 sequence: CASRPLGVYEQYF. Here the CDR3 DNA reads TGTGCCAGCAGGCCCCTGGGAGTCTACGAGCAGTACTTC.

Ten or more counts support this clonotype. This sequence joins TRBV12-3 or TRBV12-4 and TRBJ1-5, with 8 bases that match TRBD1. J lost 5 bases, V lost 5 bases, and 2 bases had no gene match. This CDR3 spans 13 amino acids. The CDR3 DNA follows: TGTGCCAGCAGTGGACAGGGTGATCAGCCCCAGCATTTT. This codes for CASSGQGDQPQHF.

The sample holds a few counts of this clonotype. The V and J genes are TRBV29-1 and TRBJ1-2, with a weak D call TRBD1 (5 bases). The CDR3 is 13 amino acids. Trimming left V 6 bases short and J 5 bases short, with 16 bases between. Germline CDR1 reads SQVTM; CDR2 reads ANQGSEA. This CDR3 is CSVDAGGEYGYTF. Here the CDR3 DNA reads TGCAGCGTGGACGCTGGGGGGGAATATGGCTACACCTTC.

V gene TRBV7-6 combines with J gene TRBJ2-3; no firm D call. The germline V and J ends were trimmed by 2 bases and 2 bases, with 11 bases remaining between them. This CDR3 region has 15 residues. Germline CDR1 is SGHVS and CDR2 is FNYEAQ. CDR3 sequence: CASSLTEANTDTQYF. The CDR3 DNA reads TGTGCCAGCAGCTTAACCGAGGCAAACACAGATACGCAGTATTTT.